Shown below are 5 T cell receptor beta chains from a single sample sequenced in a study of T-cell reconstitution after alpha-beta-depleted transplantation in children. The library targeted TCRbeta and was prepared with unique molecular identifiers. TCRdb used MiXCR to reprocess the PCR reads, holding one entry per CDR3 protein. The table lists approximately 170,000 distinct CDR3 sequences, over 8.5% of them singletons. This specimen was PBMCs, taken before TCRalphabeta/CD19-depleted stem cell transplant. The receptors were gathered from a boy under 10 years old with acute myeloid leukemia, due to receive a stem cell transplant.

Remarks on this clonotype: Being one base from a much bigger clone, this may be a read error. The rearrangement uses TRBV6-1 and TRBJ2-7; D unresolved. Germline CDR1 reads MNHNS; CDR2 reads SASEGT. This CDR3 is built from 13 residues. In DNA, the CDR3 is TGTGCCAGCAGTGTCGGCAGTGTCTACGAGCAGAACGTC. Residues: CASSVGSVYEQNV.

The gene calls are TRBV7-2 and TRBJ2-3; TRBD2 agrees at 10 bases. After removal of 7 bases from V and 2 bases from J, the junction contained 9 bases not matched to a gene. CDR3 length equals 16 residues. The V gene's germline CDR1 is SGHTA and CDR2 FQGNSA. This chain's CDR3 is CASTTQLAGVTDTQYF. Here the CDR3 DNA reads TGTGCCAGCACCACCCAGCTAGCGGGGGTCACAGATACGCAGTATTTT.

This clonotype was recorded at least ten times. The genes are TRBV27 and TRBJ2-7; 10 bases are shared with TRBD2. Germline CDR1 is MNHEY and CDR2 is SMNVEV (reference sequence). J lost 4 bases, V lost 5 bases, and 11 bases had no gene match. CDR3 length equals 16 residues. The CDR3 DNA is TGTGCCAGCAGTCACCTAGCGGGAGTGGGGTTTTACGAGCAGTACTTC. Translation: CASSHLAGVGFYEQYF.

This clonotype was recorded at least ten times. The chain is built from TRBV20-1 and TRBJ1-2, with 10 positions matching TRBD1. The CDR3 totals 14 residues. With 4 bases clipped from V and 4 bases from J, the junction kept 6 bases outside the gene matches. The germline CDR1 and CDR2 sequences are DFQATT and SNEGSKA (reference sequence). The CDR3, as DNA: TGCAGTGCTACCTCCCGGACAGGGGGCTATGGCTACACCTTC. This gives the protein CSATSRTGGYGYTF.

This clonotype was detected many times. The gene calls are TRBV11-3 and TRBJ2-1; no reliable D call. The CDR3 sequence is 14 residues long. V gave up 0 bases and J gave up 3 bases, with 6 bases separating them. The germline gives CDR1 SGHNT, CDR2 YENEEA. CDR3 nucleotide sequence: TGTGCCAGCAGCTTAGATGGGGACTACAATGAGCAGTTCTTC. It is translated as CASSLDGDYNEQFF.